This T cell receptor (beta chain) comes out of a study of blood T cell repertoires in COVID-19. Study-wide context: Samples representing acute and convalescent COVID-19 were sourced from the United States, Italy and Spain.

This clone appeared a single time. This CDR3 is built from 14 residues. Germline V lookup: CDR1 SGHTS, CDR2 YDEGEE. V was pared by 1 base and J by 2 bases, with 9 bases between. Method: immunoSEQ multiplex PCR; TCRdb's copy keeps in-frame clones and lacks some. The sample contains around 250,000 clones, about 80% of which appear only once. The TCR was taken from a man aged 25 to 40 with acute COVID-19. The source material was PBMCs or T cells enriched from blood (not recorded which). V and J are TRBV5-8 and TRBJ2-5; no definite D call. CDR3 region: CASSLYHMQETQYF. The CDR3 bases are TGTGCCAGCAGCTTGTATCACATGCAAGAGACCCAGTACTTC.